This passage covers 31 T cell receptor beta chains from one sample sequenced in a study of blood T cell repertoires in COVID-19. TCRdb keeps only in-frame clones here, not all; method: immunoSEQ multiplex PCR. The table has about 430,000 clones, around 90% seen once. The sequencing input was peripheral blood. Every receptor here comes from a man aged 18-30 years with COVID-19, enrolled during active disease.

The J gene is TRBJ2-1, the V gene TRBV6-5; weak D call: TRBD1 (5 bases). V lost 8 bases and J 6 bases, leaving 14 bases between the germline ends. The germline CDR1 and CDR2 sequences are MNHEY and SVGAGI. This CDR3 contains 13 residues. The CDR3: CASARQQPNEQFF. Written as DNA, the CDR3 is TGTGCCAGCGCGAGACAGCAGCCCAATGAGCAGTTCTTC.

About this clone: At one boundary the junction diverges from the germline segment, which might be a read error. The chain joins TRBV11-2 to TRBJ2-2, with D tentatively TRBD2 (5 bases). From germline, CDR1 is SGHAT and CDR2 FQNNGV. The CDR3 loop spans 14 amino acids. The CDR3: CASSLERGTGELFF. The CDR3, as DNA: TGTGCCAGCAGCCTAGAAAGAGGGACCGGGGAGCTGTTTTTT.

This chain connects TRBV19 to TRBJ1-4; a possible D gene is TRBD1 (6 bases). CDR1 and CDR2 from the germline V gene are LNHDA and SQIVND (reference sequence). CDR3 size: 14 residues. The ends were cut back, 1 base at V and 8 bases at J, with 11 bases in the middle. CDR3 nucleotides: TGTGCCAGTAGTATAGCAGGGGTAAGAGAAAAACTGTTTTTT. It yields the protein CASSIAGVREKLFF.

The gene calls are TRBV4-1 and TRBJ2-7; a weak D match, TRBD2 (6 bases). This CDR3 has 15 residues. Germline CDR1 and CDR2: MGHRA and YSYEKL. V gave up 1 base and J gave up 4 bases, with 14 bases separating them. Written as DNA, the CDR3 is TGCGCCAGCAGCCAAGCCGTGGGACTTTTATACGAGCAGTACTTC. Amino acids: CASSQAVGLLYEQYF.

This rearrangement joins TRBV7-9 to TRBJ2-7, with a tentative D call TRBD2 (5 bases). CDR3 length equals 13 residues. Trimming removed 5 bases from V and 4 bases from J, with 12 bases in between. Germline CDR1 reads SEHNR; CDR2 reads FQNEAQ (reference sequence). CDR3 region: CASSPIAGYEQYF. Written as DNA, the CDR3 is TGTGCCAGCAGCCCGATCGCGGGTTACGAGCAGTACTTC.

The chain couples TRBV7-2 to TRBJ2-3; the D gene is possibly TRBD2 (5 bases). V lost 1 base and J 6 bases, leaving 14 bases between the germline ends. CDR1 and CDR2 from the germline V gene are SGHTA and FQGNSA. There are 15 residues in the CDR3. The CDR3 sequence: CASSLEGWERDTQYF. CDR3 coding DNA: TGTGCCAGCAGCTTAGAGGGCTGGGAGCGGGATACGCAGTATTTT.

The chain employs TRBV7-2 and TRBJ2-5; 8 bases line up with TRBD1. The CDR3 has 14 amino acids. Germline assignment: CDR1 SGHTA and CDR2 FQGNSA. With V trimmed by 5 bases and J by 5 bases, 7 bases remained unmatched. The CDR3 DNA reads as TGTGCCAGCAGCGTTGTCAGGGGGCGGGAGACCCAGTACTTC. As protein: CASSVVRGRETQYF.

The V and J genes are TRBV10-2 and TRBJ1-1; a possible D gene is TRBD1 (6 bases). This CDR3 has 16 residues. Deletions cut 5 bases from V and 1 base from J, with 17 bases between. From germline, CDR1 is WSHSY and CDR2 SAAADI. The CDR3 is CASSFRLLQGNTEAFF. As DNA, the CDR3 is TGCGCCAGCAGTTTCCGCTTACTACAGGGGAACACTGAAGCTTTCTTT.

This clone was detected only a few times. The chain is built from TRBV7-2 and TRBJ1-2, with 7 bases identical to TRBD1. CDR1 is SGHTA and CDR2 is FQGNSA in the germline V gene. The CDR3 totals 14 residues. With 0 bases clipped from V and 5 bases from J, the junction kept 3 bases outside the gene matches. The chain's CDR3 is CASSLAPGGYGYTF. The CDR3 nucleotides read TGTGCCAGCAGCTTAGCGCCAGGGGGGTATGGCTACACCTTC.

The chain recombines TRBV7-9 with TRBJ2-7; TRBD1 might be the D (6 bases). V was pared by 5 bases and J by 5 bases, with 19 bases between. The length of the CDR3 is 15 residues. Germline lookup yields CDR1 SEHNR and CDR2 FQNEAQ (reference sequence). The CDR3 is CASSLNLQGPHEQYF. DNA of the CDR3: TGTGCCAGCAGCCTTAATTTACAGGGCCCCCACGAGCAGTACTTC.

The gene calls are TRBV7-9 and TRBJ2-7, with 9 bases aligning to TRBD2. V lost 5 bases, J lost 6 bases, and 11 bases stayed unmatched. The CDR3 has 15 residues. Germline CDR1 and CDR2: SEHNR and FQNEAQ (reference sequence). The CDR3 DNA reads TGTGCCAGCAGCCCGCCAGCGGGGGGCCCTGGCGAGCAGTACTTC. Translating gives CASSPPAGGPGEQYF.

The DNA of the CDR3 is TGTGCCAGCAGCTTGTGGACAGGGCACACCGGGGAGCTGTTTTTT. Protein: CASSLWTGHTGELFF. J is TRBJ2-2 and V is TRBV7-9; 8 bases map to TRBD1. Germline lookup yields CDR1 SEHNR and CDR2 FQNEAQ (reference sequence). The CDR3 loop spans 15 amino acids. Unmatched junction bases numbered 3, after V lost 3 bases and J lost 3 bases.

This chain links TRBV5-5 with TRBJ2-5, with D maybe TRBD1 (5 bases). Germline V gene sequence: CDR1 SGHKS, CDR2 YYEKEE (reference sequence). The CDR3 is 17 residues long. V gave up 0 bases and J gave up 4 bases, with 19 bases separating them. CDR3 coding DNA: TGTGCCAGCAGCTTGGGGCCCCCAGGGCTCGTGAGAGAGACCCAGTACTTC. Translating gives CASSLGPPGLVRETQYF.

The count of this clone is one. The V and J genes are TRBV6-5 and TRBJ2-7; 11 bases match TRBD2. Trimming at V came to 6 bases and at J to 3 bases, leaving 7 bases not matched to a gene. The germline gives CDR1 MNHEY, CDR2 SVGAGI. The length of the CDR3 is 15 residues. The CDR3 sequence is CASSPRGTSGYEQYF. CDR3 DNA: TGTGCCAGCAGCCCCCGAGGGACTAGCGGCTACGAGCAGTACTTC.

This chain uses TRBV19 with TRBJ1-4; D possibly corresponds to TRBD1 (5 bases). Germline assignment: CDR1 LNHDA and CDR2 SQIVND (reference sequence). CDR3 size: 13 residues. With 3 bases removed from V and 6 bases from J, the gap between germline ends came to 8 bases. The CDR3 is CASSIGGYEKLFF. The CDR3 DNA follows: TGTGCCAGTAGTATCGGGGGTTATGAAAAACTGTTTTTT.

This chain joins TRBV27 and TRBJ2-3, with 7 bases matching TRBD2. The CDR3 has 17 residues. The ends lost 2 bases at V and 11 bases at J; junction bases unmatched: 19. Germline CDR1 reads MNHEY; CDR2 reads SMNVEV (reference sequence). CDR3 residues: CASSLIGGRALDVMQYF. The CDR3 coding sequence is TGTGCCAGCAGTTTAATAGGAGGGAGGGCCTTAGACGTGATGCAGTATTTT.

The chain carries TRBV30 and TRBJ2-5, with 7 bases identical to TRBD2. In germline, CDR1 is GTSNPN, CDR2 SVGIG (reference sequence). The CDR3 consists of 13 residues. V shed 1 base, J shed 7 bases, and the junction held 6 bases outside the gene matches. CDR3 DNA: TGTGCCTGGAGTGCCGCGGGAGTTTGGACCCAGTACTTC. It is translated as CAWSAAGVWTQYF.

V and J are TRBV6-6 and TRBJ1-4; D is perhaps TRBD1 (6 bases). The CDR3 has 14 amino acids. Germline V gene lookup returns CDR1 MNHNY and CDR2 SVGAGI (reference sequence). V was pared by 1 base and J by 7 bases, with 10 bases between. The DNA of the CDR3 is TGTGCCAGCAGTTACTTCGGGACACGTGAAAAACTGTTTTTT. It translates to CASSYFGTREKLFF.

The chain carries TRBV6-5 and TRBJ1-1; 9 nucleotides line up with TRBD1. Germline V lookup: CDR1 MNHEY, CDR2 SVGAGI. CDR3 length: 15 residues. Unmatched junction bases numbered 3, after V lost 0 bases and J lost 4 bases. CDR3 nucleotide sequence: TGTGCCAGCAGTTACTCGGGGACAGGGTTCACTGAAGCTTTCTTT. Its translation is CASSYSGTGFTEAFF.

V usage is TRBV24-1 and J usage is TRBJ2-5; TRBD1 matches 7 bases. Trimming at V came to 3 bases and at J to 4 bases, leaving 4 bases not matched to a gene. The CDR3 covers 14 residues. CDR1 is KGHDR and CDR2 is SFDVKD in the germline V gene. The CDR3 bases are TGTGCCACCAGTGATACCGCAGGGGGAGAGACCCAGTACTTC. Protein product: CATSDTAGGETQYF.

The chain is built from TRBV5-1 and TRBJ2-1; TRBD2 matches at 7 bases. The CDR3 length is 17 residues. The germline gives CDR1 SGHRS, CDR2 YFSETQ. V was pared by 0 bases and J by 1 base, with 7 bases of the junction left unmatched. For the CDR3, the DNA is TGCGCCAGCAGCTTGGCCCGGGCGGGAGAATCCTACAATGAGCAGTTCTTC. Protein product: CASSLARAGESYNEQFF.

This rearrangement joins TRBV24-1 to TRBJ2-1; 10 nucleotides match TRBD2. The CDR3 totals 17 residues. V gave up 2 bases and J gave up 12 bases; unmatched junction bases: 15. Germline V gene sequence: CDR1 KGHDR, CDR2 SFDVKD. This CDR3 reads CATSDSGRAGGQMGQFF. In DNA, the CDR3 is TGTGCCACCAGTGATTCGGGCAGAGCGGGGGGGCAGATGGGGCAGTTCTTC.

This clone was observed a single time. This sequence joins TRBV9 and TRBJ2-1; TRBD2 matches 7 bases. The CDR3 contains 16 residues. The germline CDR1 and CDR2 sequences are SGDLS and YYNGEE. V lost 0 bases to trimming and J lost 0 bases; unmatched junction nucleotides: 3. DNA of the CDR3: TGTGCCAGCAGCGTAGTAACTAGCGACTCCTACAATGAGCAGTTCTTC. It translates to CASSVVTSDSYNEQFF.

The chain links TRBV7-2 to TRBJ2-1; 9 bases are a match to TRBD2. The germline V gene encodes CDR1 SGHTA and CDR2 FQGNSA. This CDR3 region has 15 residues. With V trimmed by 5 bases and J by 1 base, 3 bases remained unmatched. In nucleotides, the CDR3 is TGTGCCAGCAGCCTGAGCGGGGGGTCCTACAATGAGCAGTTCTTC. Encoded protein: CASSLSGGSYNEQFF.

The rearrangement links TRBV7-9 to TRBJ2-3; TRBD1 might be the D (5 bases). From germline, CDR1 is SEHNR and CDR2 FQNEAQ (reference sequence). V lost 8 bases to trimming and J lost 5 bases, with 17 bases between them. The CDR3 loop spans 14 amino acids. The CDR3 nucleotides read TGTGCCAGCCTTTTAGCCAGGGAAGAAGATACGCAGTATTTT. This sequence encodes CASLLAREEDTQYF.

V usage is TRBV7-9 and J usage is TRBJ1-3, with D maybe TRBD1 (6 bases). CDR3 length equals 16 residues. With 5 bases removed from V and 2 bases from J, the gap between germline ends came to 16 bases. Germline CDR1 is SEHNR and CDR2 is FQNEAQ (reference sequence). The DNA for the CDR3 is TGTGCCAGCAGCCGCCTAGGGGGAGTAACTGGAAACACCATATATTTT. Translation: CASSRLGGVTGNTIYF.

This clone showed up just a few times. This CDR3 is CASSHGTSGRAGEQYF. As DNA, the CDR3 is TGTGCCAGCAGTCACGGGACTAGCGGGAGGGCGGGAGAGCAGTACTTC. The chain recombines TRBV5-4 with TRBJ2-7; the match to TRBD2 covers 16 bases. The length of the CDR3 is 16 residues. Germline loops: CDR1 SGHNT, CDR2 YYREEE (reference sequence). The ends lost 5 bases at V and 7 bases at J; junction bases unmatched: 9.

This chain links TRBV7-2 with TRBJ1-2; D is perhaps TRBD1 (6 bases). Between the trimmed V and J ends, which lost 1 base and 4 bases, there was a span of 10 bases. This CDR3 is 14 amino acids long. Germline CDR1 reads SGHTA; CDR2 reads FQGNSA. CDR3 protein: CASSLGTAGYGYTF. In DNA, the CDR3 is TGTGCCAGCAGCTTAGGGACAGCAGGCTATGGCTACACCTTC.

V usage is TRBV7-3 and J usage is TRBJ1-1; no clear D gene. CDR3 length: 13 amino acids. Germline-derived CDR1 and CDR2 are SGHTA and FQGTGA. V was cut by 2 bases and J by 7 bases, with 11 bases left in between. CDR3 nucleotides: TGTGCCAGCAGCTTAGGGAAGGAGGGTGAAGCTTTCTTT. Residues: CASSLGKEGEAFF.

The genes are TRBV15 and TRBJ1-2, with TRBD1 identical over 7 bases. V dropped 1 base and J dropped 5; count of bases not matched to a gene: 13. Germline CDR1 LNHNV, CDR2 YYDKDF (reference sequence). CDR3 length equals 17 residues. The CDR3 loop is CATSRVRSGTVLYGYTF. In DNA form, the CDR3 reads TGTGCCACCAGCAGAGTGAGATCCGGGACAGTTCTTTATGGCTACACCTTC.

V and J are TRBV6-5 and TRBJ2-3, with D possibly being TRBD1 (5 bases). Trimming took off 2 bases at V and 1 base at J, with 13 bases between the two ends. CDR3 length equals 16 residues. The germline V gene encodes CDR1 MNHEY and CDR2 SVGAGI. Written as DNA, the CDR3 is TGTGCCAGCAGTTACGGGGCCCCCGGCCGCACAGATACGCAGTATTTT. This codes for CASSYGAPGRTDTQYF.